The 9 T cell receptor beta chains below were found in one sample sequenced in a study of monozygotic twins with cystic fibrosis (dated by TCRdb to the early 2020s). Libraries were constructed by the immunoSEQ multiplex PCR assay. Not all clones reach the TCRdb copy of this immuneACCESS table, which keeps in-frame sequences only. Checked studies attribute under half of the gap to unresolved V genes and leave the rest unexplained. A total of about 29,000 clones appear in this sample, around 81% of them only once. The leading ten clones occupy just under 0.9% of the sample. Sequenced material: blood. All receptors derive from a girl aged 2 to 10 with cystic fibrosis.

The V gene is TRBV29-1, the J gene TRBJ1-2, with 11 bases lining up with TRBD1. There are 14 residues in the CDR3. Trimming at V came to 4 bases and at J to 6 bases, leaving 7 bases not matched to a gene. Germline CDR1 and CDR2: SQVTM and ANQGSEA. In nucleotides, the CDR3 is TGCAGCGTTGTCCCCGGGACAGGGGGTCATGGCTACACCTTC. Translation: CSVVPGTGGHGYTF.

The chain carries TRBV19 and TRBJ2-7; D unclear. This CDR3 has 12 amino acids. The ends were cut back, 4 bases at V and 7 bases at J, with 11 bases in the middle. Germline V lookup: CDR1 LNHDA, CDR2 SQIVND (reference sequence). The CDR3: CASSSGVGEQYF. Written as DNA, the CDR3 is TGTGCCAGTAGTAGCGGTGTGGGGGAGCAGTACTTC.

The CDR3 here is CASRDLKGGTEAFF. The CDR3 DNA reads TGTGCCAGTAGAGACCTTAAAGGTGGCACTGAAGCTTTCTTT. The chain recombines TRBV19 with TRBJ1-1; D is undetermined. Germline V gene lookup returns CDR1 LNHDA and CDR2 SQIVND (reference sequence). V shed 6 bases and J shed 4 bases, with 15 bases lying between them. The CDR3 runs 14 residues.

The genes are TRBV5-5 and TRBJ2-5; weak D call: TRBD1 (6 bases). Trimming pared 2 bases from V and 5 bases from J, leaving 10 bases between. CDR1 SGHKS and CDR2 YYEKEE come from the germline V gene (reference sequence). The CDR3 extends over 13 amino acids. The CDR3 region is CASSLIQGETQYF. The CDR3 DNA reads TGTGCCAGCAGCTTAATTCAGGGGGAGACCCAGTACTTC.

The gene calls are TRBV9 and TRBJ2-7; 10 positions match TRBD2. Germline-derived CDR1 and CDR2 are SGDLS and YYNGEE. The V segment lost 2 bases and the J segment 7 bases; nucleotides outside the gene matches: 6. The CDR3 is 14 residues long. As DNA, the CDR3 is TGTGCCAGCAGCGTCGGGCTAGCGGGAGTTGAGCAGTACTTC. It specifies CASSVGLAGVEQYF.

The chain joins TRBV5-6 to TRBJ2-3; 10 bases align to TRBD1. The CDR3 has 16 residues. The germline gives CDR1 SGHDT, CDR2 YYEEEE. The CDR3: CEATTGGARGTDTQYF. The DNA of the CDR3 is TGTGAAGCTACGACAGGGGGCGCGAGGGGCACAGATACGCAGTATTTT.

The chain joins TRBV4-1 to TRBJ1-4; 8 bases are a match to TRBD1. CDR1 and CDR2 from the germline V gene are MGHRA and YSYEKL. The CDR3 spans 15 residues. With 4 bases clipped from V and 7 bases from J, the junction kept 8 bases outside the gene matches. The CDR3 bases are TGCGCCAGCAGCCTCGGACAGGGTTTGGGTGAAAAACTGTTTTTT. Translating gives CASSLGQGLGEKLFF.

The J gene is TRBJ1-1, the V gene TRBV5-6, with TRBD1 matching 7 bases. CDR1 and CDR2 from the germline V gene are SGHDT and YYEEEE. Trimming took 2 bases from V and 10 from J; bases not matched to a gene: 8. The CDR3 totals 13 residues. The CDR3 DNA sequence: TGTGCCAGCAGCTTTGACAGGGAAGTTGCAGCTTTCTTT. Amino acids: CASSFDREVAAFF.

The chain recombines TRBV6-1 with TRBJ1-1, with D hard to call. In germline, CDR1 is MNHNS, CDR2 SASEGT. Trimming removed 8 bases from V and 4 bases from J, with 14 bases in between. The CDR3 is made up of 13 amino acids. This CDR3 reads CASPRLRVTEAFF. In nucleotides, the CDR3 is TGTGCCAGCCCGCGGCTACGGGTCACTGAAGCTTTCTTT.